The source of this T cell receptor (beta chain) is a study of shared clonotypes between healthy human individuals. TCRdb's table, derived via immunoSEQ multiplex PCR, lists solely in-frame clones and lacks some. Among millions of clones listed, approximately 93% were seen once. Study conclusions and caveats: The authors sampled blood alone, and tissue repertoires likely differ. Naive CD4 clonotype sharing across a few donors was about 5%. Donor scarcity curtailed the genetic and exposure-history diversity represented herein.

In regard to this clone: Its target is not known.

The receptor comes from a man aged 18 to 30 in good health. Some clones in this sample may be carry-over from other donors' samples. What was sequenced was naive CD4+ T cells from PBMCs. The sample's subset: CD45RA+ positively selected.

Here the CDR3 DNA reads TGCAGCGTTGATCGTAGCGAAAGCACAGATACGCAGTATTTT. Protein product: CSVDRSESTDTQYF. The rearrangement links TRBV29-1 to TRBJ2-3; D is possibly TRBD2 (5 bases). Germline CDR1 is SQVTM and CDR2 is ANQGSEA. Trimming pared 3 bases from V and 0 bases from J, leaving 10 bases between. The CDR3 spans 14 residues.